These T cell receptor beta chains were read from a single sample in a study of PD-1 blockade in classical Hodgkin lymphoma. Clones were sequenced by immunoSEQ multiplex PCR, and TCRdb holds only the in-frame ones, with some missing. The repertoire has about 31,000 clones, more than 65% of them found once; the top ten carry roughly 20%. The sample was peripheral blood mononuclear cells (PBMCs), taken before the fourth cycle of nivolumab. The receptors shown here come from a human donor with classical Hodgkin lymphoma. CDR3s include the opening cysteine and the closing phenylalanine or tryptophan. The D gene is left open where the match is weak. Clone size is not always given. Where it is, it says once, few, many or a class for expanded clones.

13	NA	TRBV2	NA	TRBJ1-1	CASRVFMNTEAFF	TGTGCCAGCAGGGTCTTTATGAACACTGAAGCTTTCTTT
13	NA	TRBV10-3	TRBD1	TRBJ2-7	CAVGGQGAYEQYF	TGTGCCGTGGGGGGACAGGGGGCTTACGAGCAGTACTTC
16	NA	TRBV7-2	NA	TRBJ1-3	CASSFFQAGSGNTIYF	TGTGCCAGCAGCTTCTTTCAGGCTGGGAGTGGAAACACCATATATTTT
13	NA	TRBV9	NA	TRBJ2-1	CASSVLPNNEQFF	TGTGCCAGCAGCGTCCTCCCAAACAATGAGCAGTTCTTC
15	NA	TRBV4-3	TRBD1	TRBJ1-6	CASSQADRRNSPLHF	TGCGCCAGCAGCCAAGCGGACAGGCGGAATTCACCCCTCCACTTT
13	NA	TRBV6-6	TRBD2	TRBJ2-1	CASSGDTNNEQFF	TGTGCCAGTAGCGGGGATACCAACAATGAGCAGTTCTTC
16	NA	TRBV7-3	NA	TRBJ1-5	CASSLGHVVSNQPQHF	TGTGCCAGCAGCTTAGGTCACGTAGTGAGCAATCAGCCCCAGCATTTT
14	NA	TRBV7-2	NA	TRBJ2-2	CASNQGGVAGELFF	TGTGCCAGCAATCAGGGGGGTGTCGCCGGGGAGCTGTTTTTT
15	NA	TRBV5-4	NA	TRBJ1-2	CASSLGGRSNYGYTF	TGTGCCAGCAGCTTGGGTGGCAGATCTAACTATGGCTACACCTTC
14	NA	TRBV29-1	NA	TRBJ2-2	CSVLGPRDAGELFF	TGCAGCGTTTTAGGGCCCAGGGACGCCGGGGAGCTGTTTTTT
15	once	TRBV7-2	TRBD1	TRBJ1-5	CASSLAAGGGQPQHF	TGTGCCAGCAGCTTAGCGGCAGGGGGTGGTCAGCCCCAGCATTTT
10	NA	TRBV18	NA	TRBJ1-1	CASSPPDAFF	TGTGCCAGCTCACCACCGGACGCTTTCTTT
15	NA	TRBV7-9	TRBD1	TRBJ1-5	CASSAGTGKNQPQHF	TGTGCCAGCAGCGCCGGGACAGGAAAGAATCAGCCCCAGCATTTT
16	NA	TRBV28	NA	TRBJ1-2	CASRHTHSTGGYGYTF	TGTGCCAGCAGACATACTCATTCAACGGGAGGGTATGGCTACACCTTC
11	NA	TRBV7-3	NA	TRBJ2-6	CASSSPGVLTF	TGTGCCAGCAGCTCCCCGGGTGTCCTGACTTTC
15	NA	TRBV7-3	TRBD2	TRBJ2-3	CASSGTSAGTDTQYF	TGTGCCAGCAGCGGCACTAGCGCAGGCACAGATACGCAGTATTTT
17	NA	TRBV27	TRBD2	TRBJ2-5	CASSLSKVAGGRETQYF	TGTGCCAGCAGTTTATCGAAGGTAGCGGGGGGTAGAGAGACCCAGTACTTC
18	NA	TRBV5-6	NA	TRBJ1-1	CASSLVVGRRGGNTEAFF	TGTGCCAGCAGCTTGGTCGTCGGGCGCCGGGGTGGGAACACTGAAGCTTTCTTT
15	NA	TRBV19	NA	TRBJ2-1	CASTLSEGDINEQFF	TGTGCCAGTACTCTCTCGGAGGGGGACATTAATGAGCAGTTCTTC
17	NA	TRBV11-2	TRBD2	TRBJ2-5	CASSLAATSGGGETQYF	TGTGCCAGCAGCTTAGCGGCGACTAGCGGGGGGGGAGAGACCCAGTACTTC
16	NA	TRBV7-3	TRBD2	TRBJ2-5	CASSLRGLAEAETQYF	TGTGCCAGCAGCTTAAGGGGACTAGCCGAGGCAGAGACCCAGTACTTC
16	NA	TRBV5-4	NA	TRBJ2-1	CASSPPGTTGDNEQFF	TGTGCCAGCAGCCCTCCCGGGACAACGGGCGACAATGAGCAGTTCTTC
16	NA	TRBV27	TRBD2	TRBJ2-3	CASGRPSGGSTDTQYF	TGTGCCAGCGGACGCCCTAGCGGGGGGTCCACAGATACGCAGTATTTT
18	NA	TRBV19	NA	TRBJ2-2	CASSRGAGRGYGTGELFF	TGTGCCAGTAGTAGGGGGGCAGGGAGGGGTTACGGCACCGGGGAGCTGTTTTTT
19	NA	TRBV30	NA	TRBJ2-6	CAWRVMVYLNYSGANVLTF	TGTGCCTGGAGGGTGATGGTCTACCTCAATTACTCTGGGGCCAACGTCCTGACTTTC
14	NA	TRBV5-5	NA	TRBJ2-7	CASSLGLAEHEQYF	TGTGCCAGCAGCTTGGGGCTAGCTGAACACGAGCAGTACTTC
15	NA	TRBV4-1	TRBD2	TRBJ2-7	CASSQNSGGTYEQYF	TGCGCCAGCAGCCAAAATAGCGGGGGTACCTACGAGCAGTACTTC
13	NA	TRBV2	NA	TRBJ2-2	CARGELNTGELFF	TGTGCCAGGGGAGAGTTGAACACCGGGGAGCTGTTTTTT
14	NA	TRBV7-9	NA	TRBJ1-4	CASSSGPINEKLFF	TGTGCCAGCAGCTCCGGACCGATTAATGAAAAACTGTTTTTT
15	NA	TRBV19	NA	TRBJ2-3	CASSTGQGGTDTQYF	TGTGCCAGTAGCACCGGACAGGGAGGGACAGATACGCAGTATTTT
15	NA	TRBV6-1	NA	TRBJ1-5	CASSEWVDSNQPQHF	TGTGCCAGCAGTGAATGGGTGGATAGCAATCAGCCCCAGCATTTT
15	NA	TRBV7-2	NA	TRBJ2-7	CASSLGGGGQYEQYF	TGTGCCAGCAGCTTAGGGGGAGGGGGGCAATACGAGCAGTACTTC
16	NA	TRBV4-1	TRBD1	TRBJ1-6	CASSRPRDRDNSPLHF	TGCGCCAGCAGCCGGCCCCGGGACAGGGATAATTCACCCCTCCACTTT
14	NA	TRBV19	NA	TRBJ2-7	CASSMTEFEYEQYF	TGTGCCAGTAGTATGACAGAGTTTGAGTACGAGCAGTACTTC
15	NA	TRBV5-4	NA	TRBJ1-6	CASRSGTDGNSPLHF	TGTGCCAGCAGATCCGGGACCGACGGGAATTCACCCCTCCACTTT
16	NA	TRBV7-2	NA	TRBJ1-3	CASSLGDSRTGNTIYF	TGTGCCAGCAGCTTGGGAGACAGTAGAACTGGAAACACCATATATTTT
11	NA	TRBV19	NA	TRBJ2-1	CAARDHNEQFF	TGTGCCGCGAGGGATCACAATGAGCAGTTCTTC
14	NA	TRBV18	TRBD1	TRBJ1-4	CASSPGTANEKLFF	TGTGCCAGCTCGCCCGGGACAGCGAATGAAAAACTGTTTTTT
11	NA	TRBV28	NA	TRBJ1-1	CAVLVDDGAFF	TGTGCCGTCCTCGTGGATGACGGGGCTTTCTTT
15	NA	TRBV7-8	TRBD1	TRBJ1-4	CASRKNRGPNEKLFF	TGTGCCAGCAGGAAAAACAGGGGCCCTAATGAAAAACTGTTTTTT
15	NA	TRBV15	NA	TRBJ1-4	CATSRGGETREKLFF	TGTGCCACCAGCAGAGGGGGGGAAACACGTGAAAAACTGTTTTTT
15	NA	TRBV4-3	NA	TRBJ1-1	CASSQDWPLNTEAFF	TGCGCCAGCAGCCAAGATTGGCCCCTGAACACTGAAGCTTTCTTT
11	once	TRBV20-1	NA	TRBJ1-2	CSARGGAGYTF	TGCAGTGCTAGGGGAGGAGCGGGCTACACCTTC
16	NA	TRBV7-2	TRBD1	TRBJ2-2	CASSFHTGANTGELFF	TGTGCCAGCAGCTTCCATACAGGGGCGAACACCGGGGAGCTGTTTTTT
12	NA	TRBV25-1	NA	TRBJ1-1	CASRRVNTEAFF	TGTGCCAGCAGACGGGTGAACACTGAAGCTTTCTTT
15	few	TRBV7-8	NA	TRBJ1-5	CASSLARGSNQPQHF	TGTGCCAGCAGCTTGGCAAGGGGCAGCAATCAGCCCCAGCATTTT
15	NA	TRBV5-1	NA	TRBJ2-7	CASSPGGGESYEQYF	TGCGCCAGCAGCCCCGGAGGGGGGGAATCCTACGAGCAGTACTTC
15	NA	TRBV7-8	NA	TRBJ2-2	CASRAERMNTGELFF	TGTGCCAGCAGGGCGGAACGGATGAACACCGGGGAGCTGTTTTTT